Listed here are 6 T cell receptor beta chains from one sample, sequenced in a study of cytomegalovirus exposure and HLA in healthy donors. 60 Vbeta and 13 Jbeta primers were used in PCR. The repertoire was sequenced with immunoSEQ multiplex PCR; TCRdb's copy has only in-frame clones and lacks some. The table records over 120,000 clones, 70% to 85% of them present only once. The sample taken for sequencing was PBMCs. The source is a young man in good health and CMV-seropositive.

This chain connects TRBV18 to TRBJ1-6; 10 bases fit TRBD1. Germline V CDR1 and CDR2: KGHSH, LQKENI. The CDR3 has 16 residues. Trimming at V came to 3 bases and at J to 7 bases, leaving 6 bases not matched to a gene. CDR3 coding DNA: TGTGCCAGCTCACCCTTCGGGACAGGGGAAAATTCACCCCTCCACTTT. Translating gives CASSPFGTGENSPLHF. Complete variable domain (other parts from reference TRBV18 and TRBJ1-6): NAGVMQNPRHLVRRRGQEARLRCSPMKGHSHVYWYRQLPEEGLKFMVYLQKENIIDESGMPKERFSAEFPKEGPSILRIQQVVRGDSAAYFCASSPFGTGENSPLHFGNGTRLTVT.

This clone was picked up a small number of times. The V gene is TRBV13, the J gene TRBJ1-1; TRBD1 is a possible D gene (5 bases). The germline V gene has CDR1 PRHDT and CDR2 FYEKMQ (reference sequence). The length of the CDR3 is 14 residues. Trimming cost V 4 bases and J 3 bases, with 12 bases left between them. CDR3 DNA sequence: TGTGCCAGCAGCTCCCCCGCAGGGCACACTGAAGCTTTCTTT. Its protein is CASSSPAGHTEAFF.

The J gene is TRBJ2-5, the V gene TRBV29-1; D remains ambiguous. CDR3 length: 10 residues. Germline CDR1 and CDR2: SQVTM and ANQGSEA. The ends were cut back, 2 bases at V and 5 bases at J, with 3 bases in the middle. In DNA, the CDR3 is TGCAGCGTTGAACGGGAGACCCAGTACTTC. Encoded protein: CSVERETQYF.

The rearrangement uses TRBV15 and TRBJ1-2, with 12 positions matching TRBD1. The germline CDR1 and CDR2 sequences are LNHNV and YYDKDF (reference sequence). Germline trimming cut 4 bases from V and 6 bases from J; bases unmatched to any gene: 3. The CDR3 spans 14 residues. In DNA, the CDR3 is TGTGCCACCAGCACCTGGGACAGGGGGCATGGCTACACCTTC. Its protein product is CATSTWDRGHGYTF. The entire variable domain, with the rest obtained from reference TRBV15 and TRBJ1-2, is as follows: DAMVIQNPRYQVTQFGKPVTLSCSQTLNHNVMYWYQQKSSQAPKLLFHYYDKDFNNEADTPDNFQSRRPNTSFCFLDIRSPGLGDTAMYLCATSTWDRGHGYTFGSGTRLTVV.

This clone was picked up one time. The CDR3 coding sequence is TGTGCCAGCTCACTAGCAGGTGCGGGGGGTGGCACCTACGAGCAGTACTTC. This translates into CASSLAGAGGGTYEQYF. This sequence joins TRBV18 and TRBJ2-7; 8 nucleotides agree with TRBD2. J lost 2 bases, V lost 4 bases, and 13 bases had no gene match. The CDR3 is 17 amino acids. Germline assignment: CDR1 KGHSH and CDR2 LQKENI.

The rearrangement links TRBV21-1 to TRBJ1-6. TRBV21-1 is a pseudogene locus. This CDR3 is built from 15 residues. The CDR3 region is CASSGSGGRNSPLHF. In DNA form, the CDR3 reads TGTGCCAGCAGTGGGAGCGGGGGCCGAAATTCACCCCTCCACTTT.